Presented here are 21 T cell receptor beta chains from one specimen sequenced in a study of blood T cell repertoires in COVID-19. TCRdb's table, derived via immunoSEQ multiplex PCR, lists solely in-frame clones and lacks some. The repertoire has about 330,000 clones, 70% to 90% of them found once; the top ten carry under 6%. The specimen was PBMCs or T cells enriched from blood (not recorded which). These receptors all stem from a woman aged 25 to 39 who had recovered from COVID-19.

This chain joins TRBV5-6 and TRBJ1-1; possible D gene TRBD1, 6 bases. Germline values: CDR1 SGHDT, CDR2 YYEEEE. The CDR3 covers 14 residues. The V gene lost 4 bases and the J gene lost 3 bases, with 13 bases spanning the gap. The CDR3 loop is CASSGQPGDTEAFF. For the CDR3, the DNA is TGTGCCAGCAGCGGACAGCCAGGGGACACTGAAGCTTTCTTT.

This clone was counted a single time. The gene calls are TRBV7-9 and TRBJ1-1; 9 nucleotides match TRBD1. CDR1 and CDR2 (germline): SEHNR, FQNEAQ (reference sequence). V was pared by 3 bases and J by 0 bases, with 5 bases of the junction left unmatched. CDR3 length: 16 residues. The DNA of the CDR3 is TGTGCCAGCAGCTTGACAGGGGGAAGTATGAACACTGAAGCTTTCTTT. Translated, it gives CASSLTGGSMNTEAFF.

In this sample, this clone turned up a few times. The junction does not match germline at one end; this may be a read error. The rearrangement uses TRBV7-3 and TRBJ1-3; 9 positions agree with TRBD1. Germline V gene sequence: CDR1 SGHTA, CDR2 FQGTGA. This CDR3 is built from 15 residues. The CDR3 here is CASRFPGTGRSVGHF. The DNA for the CDR3 is TGTGCCAGCAGGTTTCCCGGGACAGGGAGGTCGGTCGGACATTTT.

The V and J genes are TRBV3-1 (or the pseudogene TRBV3-2) and TRBJ1-4, with D possibly TRBD1 on 5 matching bases. The CDR3 runs 14 residues. V lost 1 base and J 6 bases, leaving 9 bases between the germline ends. Per germline, CDR1 LGHDT and CDR2 YNNKEL (reference sequence). This chain's CDR3 is CASSQGEGYEKLFF. Written as DNA, the CDR3 is TGTGCCAGCAGCCAAGGGGAGGGGTATGAAAAACTGTTTTTT.

The rearrangement links TRBV4-1 to TRBJ2-3; 7 bases match TRBD1. Germline lookup yields CDR1 MGHRA and CDR2 YSYEKL. The V segment lost 1 base and the J segment 1 base; nucleotides outside the gene matches: 17. The CDR3 covers 20 residues. This CDR3 is CASSQAPATGQSFGTDTQYF. CDR3 DNA: TGCGCCAGCAGCCAAGCCCCCGCGACAGGGCAATCTTTCGGCACAGATACGCAGTATTTT.

V usage is TRBV6-5 and J usage is TRBJ1-5; D gene unclear. In germline, CDR1 is MNHEY, CDR2 SVGAGI. This CDR3 is 13 amino acids long. V lost 6 bases and J lost 4, with 10 bases in between. The CDR3 region has the DNA TGTGCCAGCAGCCGAGGAGGGAATCAGCCCCAGCATTTT. Protein: CASSRGGNQPQHF.

The chain carries TRBV25-1 and TRBJ1-2; D is unclear. The CDR3 spans 15 residues. Germline V gene data show CDR1 as MGHDK and CDR2 as SYGVNS. V was pared by 6 bases and J by 6 bases, with 20 bases between. The DNA for the CDR3 is TGTGCCAGCAGACCCTTAGATGGGTCTAGGAATGGCTACACCTTC. Protein product: CASRPLDGSRNGYTF.

This sequence joins TRBV7-6 and TRBJ1-1; 7 positions match TRBD1. J lost 3 bases, V lost 3 bases, and 10 bases had no gene match. The CDR3 has 16 amino acids. Germline CDR1 is SGHVS and CDR2 is FNYEAQ. The CDR3 here is CASSLGQSRGDTEAFF. Written as DNA, the CDR3 is TGTGCCAGCAGCTTGGGACAGTCCCGGGGCGACACTGAAGCTTTCTTT.

The chain recombines TRBV4-1 with TRBJ2-5, with 7 bases lining up with TRBD2. J was trimmed by 5 bases and V by 0 bases; bases with no gene match: 6. CDR1 MGHRA and CDR2 YSYEKL come from the germline V gene. The CDR3 runs to 15 residues. CDR3 DNA: TGCGCCAGCAGCCAAGATTCAGCGGGGCTCGAGACCCAGTACTTC. Translating it yields CASSQDSAGLETQYF.

A single count supports this clone. The chain uses TRBV6-5 and TRBJ2-3; 12 nucleotides align to TRBD2. Germline CDR1 MNHEY, CDR2 SVGAGI. The CDR3 loop spans 15 amino acids. The V and J ends lost 6 bases and 1 base, in that order; junction bases with no gene match: 2. The chain's CDR3 is CASSRLAGGTDTQYF. The CDR3 coding sequence is TGTGCCAGCAGCCGACTAGCGGGAGGCACAGATACGCAGTATTTT.

The chain joins TRBV23-1 to TRBJ2-1, with D possibly TRBD1 on 6 matching bases. TRBV23-1 is treated as an ORF (open reading frame) with a function not yet certain. Trimming removed 7 bases at V and 9 bases at J, with 28 bases between. The CDR3 totals 17 residues. CDR3 sequence reads: CASTHSAPGHTWGEQFF. The CDR3 nucleotides are TGCGCCAGCACCCACTCAGCCCCGGGACACACCTGGGGTGAGCAGTTCTTC.

This chain uses TRBV18 with TRBJ1-3, with D perhaps TRBD1 (5 bases). The CDR3 loop spans 14 amino acids. V lost 6 bases and J lost 0, with 9 bases in between. The V gene's germline CDR1 is KGHSH and CDR2 LQKENI. CDR3 sequence: CASSRTSSGNTIYF. DNA of the CDR3: TGTGCCAGCTCTCGGACATCCTCTGGAAACACCATATATTTT. The variable domain in full, completed from reference TRBV18 and TRBJ1-3, reads NAGVMQNPRHLVRRRGQEARLRCSPMKGHSHVYWYRQLPEEGLKFMVYLQKENIIDESGMPKERFSAEFPKEGPSILRIQQVVRGDSAAYFCASSRTSSGNTIYFGEGSWLTVV.

V is TRBV19 and J is TRBJ1-5; D might be TRBD1 (6 bases). Looked up from germline, CDR1 is LNHDA and CDR2 is SQIVND (reference sequence). This CDR3 contains 14 residues. V was pared by 4 bases and J by 2 bases, with 9 bases between. The CDR3 region has the DNA TGTGCCAGTAGTACCGGACAGCGCAATCAGCCCCAGCATTTT. Its protein is CASSTGQRNQPQHF.

This clone was counted a single time. The V call is TRBV5-6, the J call TRBJ2-5; D gene unclear. Trimming pared 1 base from V and 2 bases from J, leaving 15 bases between. Germline CDR1 reads SGHDT; CDR2 reads YYEEEE. The CDR3 is 16 amino acids. The CDR3 sequence: CASSLMFTNYQETQYF. In DNA, the CDR3 is TGTGCCAGCAGCTTGATGTTTACCAACTATCAAGAGACCCAGTACTTC. The whole variable domain, remainder taken from reference TRBV5-6 and TRBJ2-5, is DAGVTQSPTHLIKTRGQQVTLRCSPKSGHDTVSWYQQALGQGPQFIFQYYEEEERQRGNFPDRFSGHQFPNYSSELNVNALLLGDSALYLCASSLMFTNYQETQYFGPGTRLLVL.

V and J are TRBV6-5 and TRBJ2-7, with TRBD1 matching 8 bases. Germline values: CDR1 MNHEY, CDR2 SVGAGI. V was clipped by 2 bases and J by 4 bases; unmatched bases: 7. The length of the CDR3 is 15 residues. For the CDR3, the DNA is TGTGCCAGCAGTTACCGAGGACAGGGTTTTTACGAGCAGTACTTC. It translates to CASSYRGQGFYEQYF.

The rearrangement links TRBV30 to TRBJ1-4; D not certain. Trimming cost V 4 bases and J 7 bases, with 10 bases left between them. The CDR3 runs 12 residues. Germline CDR1 and CDR2: GTSNPN and SVGIG (reference sequence). The CDR3 DNA sequence: TGTGCCTGGACGGGGATCGGTGAAAAACTGTTTTTT. It is translated as CAWTGIGEKLFF. The whole variable domain, remainder taken from reference TRBV30 and TRBJ1-4, is SQTIHQWPATLVQPVGSPLSLECTVEGTSNPNLYWYRQAAGRGLQLLFYSVGIGQISSEVPQNLSASRPQDRQFILSSKKLLLSDSGFYLCAWTGIGEKLFFGSGTQLSVL.

V and J are TRBV5-3 and TRBJ1-2, with D perhaps matching TRBD1 (5 bases). TRBV5-3 is an ORF, and what it does is uncertain. The CDR3 length is 12 residues. Trimming removed 4 bases at V and 7 bases at J, with 11 bases between. CDR3 residues: CARSLGLCGYTF. For the CDR3, the DNA is TGTGCCAGAAGCCTGGGACTTTGTGGCTACACCTTC.

The chain combines TRBV29-1 with TRBJ1-1, with D possibly matching TRBD1 (6 bases). The CDR3 runs to 16 residues. Germline CDR1 and CDR2: SQVTM and ANQGSEA. V was trimmed by 4 bases and J by 0 bases, leaving 18 bases between them. The CDR3 DNA sequence: TGCAGCGTTGCCTTTAGTCAGGGGCGCATGAACACTGAAGCTTTCTTT. It is translated as CSVAFSQGRMNTEAFF.

The chain joins TRBV7-3 to TRBJ2-3; 8 bases agree with TRBD2. J was trimmed by 1 base and V by 7 bases; bases with no gene match: 4. Germline loops: CDR1 SGHTA, CDR2 FQGTGA. This CDR3 comprises 14 residues. The CDR3 bases are TGTGCCAGCACTCGGGGGGGCGGCACAGATACGCAGTATTTT. Translated, it gives CASTRGGGTDTQYF. The variable domain in full, with the rest retrieved from reference TRBV7-3 and TRBJ2-3, is GAGVSQTPSNKVTEKGKYVELRCDPISGHTALYWYRQSLGQGPEFLIYFQGTGAADDSGLPNDRFFAVRPEGSVSTLKIQRTERGDSAVYLCASTRGGGTDTQYFGPGTRLTVL.

The chain combines TRBV6-2 or TRBV6-3 with TRBJ2-2; 7 positions agree with TRBD2. This CDR3 comprises 18 residues. Unmatched junction bases numbered 8, after V lost 1 base and J lost 0 bases. Germline CDR1 is MNHEY and CDR2 is SVGEGT. The CDR3 nucleotides read TGTGCCAGCAGTTACTTTAGGACTAGAGAAGCGAACACCGGGGAGCTGTTTTTT. Encoded protein: CASSYFRTREANTGELFF.

The chain joins TRBV6-2 or TRBV6-3 to TRBJ1-6; unclear D gene. V was pared by 5 bases and J by 4 bases, with 15 bases between. The germline V gene encodes CDR1 MNHEY and CDR2 SVGEGT. CDR3 length equals 16 residues. The DNA of the CDR3 is TGTGCCAGCAGTGACCAAGCCCGACATTATAATTCACCCCTCCACTTT. Its protein product is CASSDQARHYNSPLHF.